This TCR beta chain was captured in a study of blood T cell repertoires in COVID-19. Sequenced by immunoSEQ multiplex PCR; TCRdb stores in-frame clones only, minus some. The repertoire holds some 74,000 clones, with 80% as singletons. CDR3 length equals 16 residues. Trimming cost V 7 bases and J 0 bases, with 16 bases left between them. The germline V gene has CDR1 LNHDA and CDR2 SQIVND (reference sequence). This clonotype originated in a human donor in a cohort sampled during active COVID-19. The rearrangement joins TRBV19 to TRBJ1-5; no clear D gene. Sequences were obtained from peripheral blood. The CDR3 is CASTPRVRGSNQPQHF. The CDR3 DNA follows: TGTGCCAGTACCCCCAGAGTCAGAGGTAGCAATCAGCCCCAGCATTTT.